In this sample, the clone carrying this T cell receptor (beta chain) turned up a few times. The sample comes from a study of T cell repertoires in cytomegalovirus infection. At the level of the study: From public TCR beta signatures came an indication of both CMV infection and matching HLA type.

Via MiXCR, TCRdb re-called the reads, giving one row per CDR3 protein. This table holds around 530,000 distinct CDR3 sequences, around a quarter found once. The source of this sequence is a human donor in good health (CMV status not recorded). Some clones in this sample may be carry-over from other donors' samples. The sample was PBMCs.

The CDR3: CASSFWGTYNEQFF. CDR3 in DNA: TGTGCCAGCAGTTTTTGGGGGACCTACAATGAGCAGTTCTTC. V gene TRBV12-3 or TRBV12-4 combines with J gene TRBJ2-1; D is perhaps TRBD1 or TRBD2 (5 bases each). The CDR3 spans 14 residues. The ends were cut back, 3 bases at V and 2 bases at J, with 8 bases in the middle.